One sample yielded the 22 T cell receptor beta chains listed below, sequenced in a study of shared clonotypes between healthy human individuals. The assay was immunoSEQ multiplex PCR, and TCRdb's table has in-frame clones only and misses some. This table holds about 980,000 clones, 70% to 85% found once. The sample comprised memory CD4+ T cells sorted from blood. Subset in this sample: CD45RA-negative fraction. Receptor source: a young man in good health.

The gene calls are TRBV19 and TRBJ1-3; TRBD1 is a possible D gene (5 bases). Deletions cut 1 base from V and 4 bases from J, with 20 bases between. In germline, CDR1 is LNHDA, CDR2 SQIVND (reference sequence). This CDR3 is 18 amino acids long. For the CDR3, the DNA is TGTGCCAGTAGTATAGTCGGGGCAGGTCAACGAAGAGGAAACACCATATATTTT. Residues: CASSIVGAGQRRGNTIYF.

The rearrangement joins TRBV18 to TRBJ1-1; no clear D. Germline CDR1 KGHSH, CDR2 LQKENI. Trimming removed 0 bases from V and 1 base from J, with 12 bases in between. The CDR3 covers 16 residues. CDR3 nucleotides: TGTGCCAGCTCACCACCTTCAGGTGGCGGGAACACTGAAGCTTTCTTT. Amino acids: CASSPPSGGGNTEAFF.

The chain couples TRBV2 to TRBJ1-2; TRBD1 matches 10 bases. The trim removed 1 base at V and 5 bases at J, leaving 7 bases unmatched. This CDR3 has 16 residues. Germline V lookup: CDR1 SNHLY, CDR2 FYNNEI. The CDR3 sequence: CASSEGPGQGYYGYTF. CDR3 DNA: TGTGCCAGCAGTGAAGGTCCGGGACAGGGGTATTATGGCTACACCTTC.

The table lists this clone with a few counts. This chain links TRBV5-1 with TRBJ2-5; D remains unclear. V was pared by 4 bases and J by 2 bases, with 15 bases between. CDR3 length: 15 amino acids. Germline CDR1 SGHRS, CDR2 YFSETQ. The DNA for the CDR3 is TGCGCCAGCAGCCCCTCAGTGGGCCTACAAGAGACCCAGTACTTC. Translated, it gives CASSPSVGLQETQYF.

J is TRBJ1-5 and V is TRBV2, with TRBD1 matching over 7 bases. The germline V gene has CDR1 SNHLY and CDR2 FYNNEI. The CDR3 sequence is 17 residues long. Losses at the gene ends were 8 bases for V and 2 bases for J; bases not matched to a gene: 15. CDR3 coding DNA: TGTGCCAGCGAACCCGACAGGGAGCGAAAGGGCAATCAGCCCCAGCATTTT. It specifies CASEPDRERKGNQPQHF.

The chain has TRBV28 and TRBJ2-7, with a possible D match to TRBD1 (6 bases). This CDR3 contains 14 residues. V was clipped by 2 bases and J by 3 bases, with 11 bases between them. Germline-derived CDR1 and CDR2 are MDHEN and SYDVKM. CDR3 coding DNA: TGTGCCAGCAGTTTACTCCAGGGGAACTACGAGCAGTACTTC. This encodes CASSLLQGNYEQYF.

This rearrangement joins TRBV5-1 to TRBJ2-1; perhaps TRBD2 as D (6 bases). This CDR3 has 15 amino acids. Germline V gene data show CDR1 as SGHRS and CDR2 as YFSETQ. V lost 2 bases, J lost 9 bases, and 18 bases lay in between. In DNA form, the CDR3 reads TGCGCCAGCAGCTTAACGGGTCCCCCGGAGGGTGAGCAGTTCTTC. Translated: CASSLTGPPEGEQFF. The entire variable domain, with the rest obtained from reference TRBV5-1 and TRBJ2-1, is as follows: KAGVTQTPRYLIKTRGQQVTLSCSPISGHRSVSWYQQTPGQGLQFLFEYFSETQRNKGNFPGRFSGRQFSNSRSEMNVSTLELGDSALYLCASSLTGPPEGEQFFGPGTRLTVL.

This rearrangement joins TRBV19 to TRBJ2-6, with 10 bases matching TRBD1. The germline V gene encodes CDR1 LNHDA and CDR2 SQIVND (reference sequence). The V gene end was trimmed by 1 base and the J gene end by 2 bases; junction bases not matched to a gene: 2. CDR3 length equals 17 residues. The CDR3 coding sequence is TGTGCCAGTAGTATAGGAGGGACAGGGGCTGGGGCCAACGTCCTGACTTTC. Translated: CASSIGGTGAGANVLTF.

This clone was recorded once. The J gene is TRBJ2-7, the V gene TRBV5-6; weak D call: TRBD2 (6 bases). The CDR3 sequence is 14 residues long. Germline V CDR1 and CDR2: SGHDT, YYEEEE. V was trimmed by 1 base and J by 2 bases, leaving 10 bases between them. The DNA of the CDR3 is TGTGCCAGCAGCTTGTACGGCGGGACCTACGAGCAGTACTTC. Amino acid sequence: CASSLYGGTYEQYF.

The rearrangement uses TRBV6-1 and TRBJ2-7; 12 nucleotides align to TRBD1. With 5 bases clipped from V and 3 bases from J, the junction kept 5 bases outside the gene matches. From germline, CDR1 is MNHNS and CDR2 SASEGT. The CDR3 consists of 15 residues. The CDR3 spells CASSFRDRGLYEQYF. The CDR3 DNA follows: TGTGCCAGCAGTTTCCGGGACAGGGGGCTCTACGAGCAGTACTTC.

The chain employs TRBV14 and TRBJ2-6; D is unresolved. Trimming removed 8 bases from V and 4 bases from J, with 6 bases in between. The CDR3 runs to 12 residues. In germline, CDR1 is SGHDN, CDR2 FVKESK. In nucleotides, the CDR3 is TGTGCCAGCTCACCGGGGGCCAACGTCCTGACTTTC. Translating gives CASSPGANVLTF.

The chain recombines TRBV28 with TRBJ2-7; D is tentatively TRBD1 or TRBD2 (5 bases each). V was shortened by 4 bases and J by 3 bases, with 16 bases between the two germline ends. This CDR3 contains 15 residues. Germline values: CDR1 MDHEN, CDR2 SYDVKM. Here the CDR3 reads CASSYLRGGFYEQYF. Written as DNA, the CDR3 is TGTGCCAGCAGTTATTTGAGGGGCGGATTCTACGAGCAGTACTTC.

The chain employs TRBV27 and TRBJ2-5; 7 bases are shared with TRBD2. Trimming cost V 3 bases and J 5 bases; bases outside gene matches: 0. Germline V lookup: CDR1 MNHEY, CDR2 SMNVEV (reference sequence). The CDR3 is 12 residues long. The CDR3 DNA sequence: TGTGCCAGCAGTTTCGGGGGGGAGACCCAGTACTTC. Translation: CASSFGGETQYF.

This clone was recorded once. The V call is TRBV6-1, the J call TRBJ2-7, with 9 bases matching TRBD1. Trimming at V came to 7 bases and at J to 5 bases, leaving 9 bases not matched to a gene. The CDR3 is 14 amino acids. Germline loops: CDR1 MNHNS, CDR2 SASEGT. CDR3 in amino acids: CASILDRGVNEQYF. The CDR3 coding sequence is TGTGCCAGCATCTTGGACAGGGGTGTTAACGAGCAGTACTTC.

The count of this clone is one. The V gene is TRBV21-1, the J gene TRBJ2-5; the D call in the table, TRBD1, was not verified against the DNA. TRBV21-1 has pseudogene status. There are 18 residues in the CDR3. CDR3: CASSKAWGQANGQETQYF. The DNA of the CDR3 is TGTGCCAGCAGCAAAGCCTGGGGGCAGGCCAACGGACAAGAGACCCAGTACTTC.

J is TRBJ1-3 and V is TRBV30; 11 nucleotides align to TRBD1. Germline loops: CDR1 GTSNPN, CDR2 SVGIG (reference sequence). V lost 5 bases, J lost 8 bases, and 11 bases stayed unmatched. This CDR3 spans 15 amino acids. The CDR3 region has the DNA TGTGCCTGGTATCTTCCGGGGACAGGGGGACACACCATATATTTT. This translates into CAWYLPGTGGHTIYF.

CDR3 nucleotides: TGCAGCGTTGAGTCCACAGGGGAACTGTTTTTT. The encoded protein is CSVESTGELFF. This chain joins TRBV29-1 and TRBJ1-4; 7 bases are a match to TRBD1. Per the germline V gene, CDR1 is SQVTM and CDR2 is ANQGSEA. The CDR3 contains 11 residues. J gave up 12 bases and V 3 bases, and 4 bases lay outside the gene matches.

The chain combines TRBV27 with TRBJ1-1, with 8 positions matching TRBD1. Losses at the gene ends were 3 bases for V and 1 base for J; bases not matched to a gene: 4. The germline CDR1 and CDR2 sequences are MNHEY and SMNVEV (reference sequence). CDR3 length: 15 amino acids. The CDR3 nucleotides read TGTGCCAGCAGTTTCAGGGGGCATAAGAACACTGAAGCTTTCTTT. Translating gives CASSFRGHKNTEAFF.

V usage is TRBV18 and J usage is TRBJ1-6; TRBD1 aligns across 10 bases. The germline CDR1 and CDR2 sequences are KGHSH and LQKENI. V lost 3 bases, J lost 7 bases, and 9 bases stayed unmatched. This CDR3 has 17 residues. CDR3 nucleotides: TGTGCCAGCTCACCTTTCGGGACAGGGGTTGGGAATTCACCCCTCCACTTT. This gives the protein CASSPFGTGVGNSPLHF.

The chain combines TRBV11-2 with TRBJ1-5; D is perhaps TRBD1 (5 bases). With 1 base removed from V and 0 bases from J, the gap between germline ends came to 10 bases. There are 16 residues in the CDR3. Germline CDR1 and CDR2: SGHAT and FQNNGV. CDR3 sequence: CASSLGGGYSNQPQHF. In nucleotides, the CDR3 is TGTGCCAGCAGCTTAGGGGGGGGTTATAGCAATCAGCCCCAGCATTTT.

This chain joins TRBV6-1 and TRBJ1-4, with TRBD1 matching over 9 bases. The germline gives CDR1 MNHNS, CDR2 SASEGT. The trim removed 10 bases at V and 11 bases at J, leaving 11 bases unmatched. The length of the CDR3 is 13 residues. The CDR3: CATAGDRVHKLFF. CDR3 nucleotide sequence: TGTGCCACCGCCGGGGACAGGGTACATAAACTGTTTTTT.

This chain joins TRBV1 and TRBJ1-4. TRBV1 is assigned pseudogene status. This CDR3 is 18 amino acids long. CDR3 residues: CTSSQDVVDSGANEKLFF. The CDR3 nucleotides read TGCACCAGCAGCCAAGACGTAGTGGATTCGGGGGCTAACGAAAAACTGTTTTTT.